Below are 24 T cell receptor beta chains sequenced from a single sample in a study of blood T cells in healthy people across ages. Primed by a sample-barcoded 5' primer and a J-beta primer mix, a second PCR proceeded for 7 to 11 cycles. TCRdb processed the 5' RACE reads anew with MiXCR; each CDR3 protein has one entry. This table has hundreds of thousands of distinct CDR3 sequences, roughly 45% appearing once. The source material was blood. The receptor source for this set is an older woman in good health.

In its sample, this clonotype was seen a few times. The chain joins TRBV6-5 to TRBJ1-5; no clear D gene. CDR1 and CDR2 from the germline V gene are MNHEY and SVGAGI. Trimming cost V 2 bases and J 3 bases, with 11 bases left between them. The CDR3 extends over 15 amino acids. CDR3 bases: TGTGCCAGCAGTTACAGCTCCGGTTCCAATCAGCCCCAGCATTTT. This gives the protein CASSYSSGSNQPQHF.

The chain uses TRBV6-5 and TRBJ1-2; 7 nucleotides line up with TRBD1. The CDR3 is 15 amino acids. With V trimmed by 2 bases and J by 7 bases, 10 bases remained unmatched. Germline V gene lookup returns CDR1 MNHEY and CDR2 SVGAGI. CDR3 amino acids: CASSYGDRPRGGYTF. For the CDR3, the DNA is TGTGCCAGCAGTTACGGGGACAGACCACGGGGTGGCTACACCTTC.

V is TRBV6-6 and J is TRBJ1-1; TRBD1 might be the D (5 bases). CDR3 size: 12 residues. With 4 bases removed from V and 6 bases from J, the gap between germline ends came to 9 bases. The germline V gene has CDR1 MNHNY and CDR2 SVGAGI (reference sequence). The DNA for the CDR3 is TGTGCCAGCAGTTCCGACAGACCTGAAGCTTTCTTT. This encodes CASSSDRPEAFF.

This clonotype was detected ten times or more. The V call is TRBV5-1, the J call TRBJ2-1; maybe TRBD1 (5 bases). Germline CDR1 reads SGHRS; CDR2 reads YFSETQ. V lost 3 bases, J lost 6 bases, and 16 bases lay in between. This CDR3 comprises 15 residues. CDR3 in DNA: TGCGCCAGCAGCTACTCAGGGATAGGTGGCAATGAGCAGTTCTTC. It translates to CASSYSGIGGNEQFF.

This chain joins TRBV29-1 and TRBJ2-7; 9 bases fit TRBD1. Germline lookup yields CDR1 SQVTM and CDR2 ANQGSEA. V lost 7 bases, J lost 4 bases, and 5 bases stayed unmatched. The CDR3 extends over 12 amino acids. DNA of the CDR3: TGCAGCGCGAGGGACAGGGTATACGAGCAGTACTTC. This codes for CSARDRVYEQYF.

This clonotype came up a few times. The rearrangement links TRBV24-1 to TRBJ2-1, with 8 bases aligning to TRBD1. CDR1 and CDR2 (germline): KGHDR, SFDVKD. With V trimmed by 4 bases and J by 3 bases, 10 bases remained unmatched. The CDR3 spans 17 residues. The CDR3: CATSDQPGQANYNEQFF. The DNA of the CDR3 is TGTGCCACCAGTGACCAACCGGGACAGGCTAACTACAATGAGCAGTTCTTC.

The V and J genes are TRBV7-8 and TRBJ1-6; 7 bases match TRBD1. This CDR3 has 15 amino acids. Per germline, CDR1 SGHVS and CDR2 FQNEAQ. The V and J ends lost 2 bases and 10 bases, in that order; junction bases with no gene match: 8. In DNA, the CDR3 is TGTGCCAGCAGCTTAAGGGGGACAGCAAAATCACCCCTCCACTTT. This sequence encodes CASSLRGTAKSPLHF.

The chain carries TRBV29-1 and TRBJ2-7; TRBD1 matches 7 bases. This CDR3 is built from 12 residues. Germline V gene data show CDR1 as SQVTM and CDR2 as ANQGSEA. With 7 bases clipped from V and 2 bases from J, the junction kept 5 bases outside the gene matches. CDR3 coding DNA: TGCAGCGCGGGACAGCCGCCCTACGAGCAGTACTTC. Amino acids: CSAGQPPYEQYF.

The chain couples TRBV9 to TRBJ2-5, with 9 bases that match TRBD2. The CDR3 has 17 residues. V shed 7 bases, J shed 3 bases, and the junction held 16 bases outside the gene matches. The germline V gene has CDR1 SGDLS and CDR2 YYNGEE. Here the CDR3 DNA reads TGTGCCAGCGGGTTGGCGGGGCTAGCGGGGATCGAAGAGACCCAGTACTTC. Translating gives CASGLAGLAGIEETQYF. Full variable domain (rest looked up from reference TRBV9 and TRBJ2-5): DSGVTQTPKHLITATGQRVTLRCSPRSGDLSVYWYQQSLDQGLQFLIQYYNGEERAKGNILERFSAQQFPDLHSELNLSSLELGDSALYFCASGLAGLAGIEETQYFGPGTRLLVL.

This clonotype was picked up one time. V and J are TRBV7-3 and TRBJ2-1; tentatively, D is TRBD2 (6 bases). V gave up 5 bases and J gave up 0 bases, with 14 bases separating them. The CDR3 is 16 residues long. Germline V lookup: CDR1 SGHTA, CDR2 FQGTGA. The CDR3 nucleotides read TGTGCCAGCAGCGGAGCCGGGACTCGCTCCTACAATGAGCAGTTCTTC. Its translation: CASSGAGTRSYNEQFF.

This clonotype was picked up a small number of times. The V gene is TRBV3-1, the J gene TRBJ2-6, with unresolved D. The ends were cut back, 1 base at V and 2 bases at J, with 12 bases in the middle. The V gene's germline CDR1 is LGHDT and CDR2 YNNKEL (reference sequence). The CDR3 runs to 17 residues. CDR3 nucleotides: TGTGCCAGCAGCCAAGTTGGCCTTGAGGCTGGGGCCAACGTCCTGACTTTC. The encoded protein is CASSQVGLEAGANVLTF. Combining the CDR3 with reference TRBV3-1 and TRBJ2-6 gives the whole variable domain DTAVSQTPKYLVTQMGNDKSIKCEQNLGHDTMYWYKQDSKKFLKIMFSYNNKELIINETVPNRFSPKSPDKAHLNLHINSLELGDSAVYFCASSQVGLEAGANVLTFGAGSRLTVL.

There are a few counts of this clonotype. This chain links TRBV20-1 with TRBJ2-1; TRBD2 agrees at 14 bases. Germline assignment: CDR1 DFQATT and CDR2 SNEGSKA (reference sequence). The V segment lost 4 bases and the J segment 10 bases; nucleotides outside the gene matches: 6. The length of the CDR3 is 14 residues. CDR3 sequence (DNA): TGCAGTGCTAAGACTAGCGGGGGGGCAAAGGAGCAGTTCTTC. Its translation is CSAKTSGGAKEQFF.

The chain is built from TRBV11-1 and TRBJ2-1, with D possibly being TRBD1 (5 bases). Germline V gives CDR1 SGHAT, CDR2 FQDESV (reference sequence). V was pared by 6 bases and J by 8 bases, with 17 bases between. This CDR3 has 14 amino acids. The CDR3: CASRYGQGYDEQFF. The CDR3 nucleotides read TGTGCCAGCAGATATGGGCAGGGTTACGATGAGCAGTTCTTC.

About this clonotype itself: One base away lies a much larger clone, so this may be a sequencing read error. This sequence joins TRBV7-2 and TRBJ2-1; 9 nucleotides match TRBD2. The CDR3 runs to 16 residues. V was clipped by 4 bases and J by 9 bases; unmatched bases: 13. Per the germline V gene, CDR1 is SGHTA and CDR2 is FQGNSA. The CDR3 loop reads CASSSMSGGRAGEQFF. The CDR3 nucleotides are TGTGCCAGCAGCTCTATGTCTGGCGGGAGGGCCGGTGAGCAGTTCTTC.

This clonotype was detected ten times or more. V usage is TRBV9 and J usage is TRBJ2-7; D might be TRBD2 (6 bases). Germline V gene lookup returns CDR1 SGDLS and CDR2 YYNGEE. The V end was cut by 0 bases, the J end by 3 bases, with 10 bases between. This CDR3 region has 14 residues. Here the CDR3 reads CASSVATGSYEQYF. DNA of the CDR3: TGTGCCAGCAGCGTAGCTACCGGGAGCTACGAGCAGTACTTC.

This rearrangement joins TRBV6-5 to TRBJ2-4; D not resolved. Germline CDR1 and CDR2: MNHEY and SVGAGI. The length of the CDR3 is 14 residues. Trimming shortened V by 5 bases and J by 0 bases, and 8 bases separated the two germline ends. The CDR3 DNA reads as TGTGCCAGCAGTGCCACGGTAGCCAAAAACATTCAGTACTTC. This translates into CASSATVAKNIQYF.

This clonotype was seen at least ten times. J is TRBJ2-5 and V is TRBV29-1; D unclear. The CDR3 runs 11 residues. Looked up from germline, CDR1 is SQVTM and CDR2 is ANQGSEA. Trimming removed 4 bases at V and 3 bases at J, with 6 bases between. Here the CDR3 reads CSVGTEETQYF. CDR3 DNA sequence: TGCAGCGTTGGAACAGAAGAGACCCAGTACTTC.

The chain is built from TRBV25-1 and TRBJ1-2; D is uncertain. Deletions cut 7 bases from V and 0 bases from J, with 9 bases between. The CDR3 is 13 amino acids. CDR1 MGHDK and CDR2 SYGVNS come from the germline V gene. The CDR3 DNA reads TGTGCCAGCAAGGGTCCGACTAACTATGGCTACACCTTC. This codes for CASKGPTNYGYTF.

This chain connects TRBV3-1 to TRBJ1-1; TRBD1 agrees at 9 bases. Per the germline V gene, CDR1 is LGHDT and CDR2 is YNNKEL (reference sequence). The CDR3 has 15 residues. V shed 6 bases, J shed 1 base, and the junction held 6 bases outside the gene matches. The CDR3 nucleotides are TGTGCCAGCAGTACACAGGGGGCGAAGAACACTGAAGCTTTCTTT. It translates to CASSTQGAKNTEAFF.

This sequence joins TRBV12-5 and TRBJ1-5; D not certain. CDR1 and CDR2 from the germline V gene are LGHNT and FRNRAP. V lost 5 bases to trimming and J lost 2 bases, with 10 bases between them. CDR3 length equals 14 residues. The CDR3 bases are TGTGCTAGTGGTCCCCCTGGGGGCAATCAGCCCCAGCATTTT. Encoded protein: CASGPPGGNQPQHF.

This chain joins TRBV7-2 and TRBJ2-1; 7 bases are shared with TRBD1. In germline, CDR1 is SGHTA, CDR2 FQGNSA. The trim removed 5 bases at V and 5 bases at J, leaving 6 bases unmatched. The CDR3 spans 14 residues. The CDR3 bases are TGTGCCAGCAGCCCGGACAGGATCAACAATGAGCAGTTCTTC. It translates to CASSPDRINNEQFF.

J is TRBJ2-1 and V is TRBV20-1, with D possibly TRBD2 on 5 matching bases. V lost 1 base, J lost 4 bases, and 14 bases lay in between. CDR1 and CDR2 (germline): DFQATT, SNEGSKA (reference sequence). CDR3 length equals 15 residues. Here the CDR3 reads CSARVVSGGYNEQFF. In DNA form, the CDR3 reads TGCAGTGCTAGAGTGGTCAGCGGAGGTTACAATGAGCAGTTCTTC.

V and J are TRBV29-1 and TRBJ2-5; D possibly corresponds to TRBD1 (5 bases). The J call may be in error: the DNA end matches TRBJ2-7 better. CDR3 size: 13 residues. Germline CDR1 is SQVTM and CDR2 is ANQGSEA. CDR3 bases: TGCAGCGTTGAGAGCCCAGGGTACAGCGAGCAGTACTTC. This translates into CSVESPGYSEQYF.

Concerning this clonotype itself: One junction end disagrees with the germline gene, perhaps due to a read error. The chain couples TRBV7-3 to TRBJ2-5; D unresolved. CDR1 SGHTA and CDR2 FQGTGA come from the germline V gene. CDR3 size: 15 residues. The CDR3 loop is CAGSLTGTSQETQYF. The CDR3 region has the DNA TGTGCCGGCAGCTTAACTGGAACGTCTCAAGAGACCCAGTACTTC.